This TCR beta chain originates from a study of response to subunit inactivated influenza vaccine. MiXCR was run by TCRdb on the RT-PCR reads, yielding one entry per CDR3 protein. The sample has under 850,000 distinct CDR3 sequences, about 18% seen once; the top ten hold roughly a tenth. Overall study findings and caveats: Every seasonal influenza vaccination brings in few new T cells, the authors suggested.

V lost 10 bases and J lost 1; bases outside the gene matches: 3. This CDR3 is built from 13 residues. In the case of this clonotype: Its antigen is not known.

The receptor was derived from a man in his fifties or sixties who received an inactivated influenza vaccine. The sequencing used PBMCs from blood, collected around 5 days after vaccination. The chain recombines TRBV12-3 or TRBV12-4 with TRBJ1-5; 8 positions match TRBD1. The CDR3 is CATRTGSNQPQHF. The CDR3 nucleotides read TGTGCCACCCGGACAGGGAGCAATCAGCCCCAGCATTTT.